This T cell receptor (beta chain) was sequenced in a study of blood T cell repertoires in COVID-19. Study summary: In each case, the material was cDNA or gDNA derived from T cells, B-cell-depleted T cells, or PBMCs.

This clone was observed a single time. The germline V and J ends were trimmed by 7 bases and 6 bases, with 9 bases remaining between them. The CDR3 consists of 11 residues. CDR1 and CDR2 from the germline V gene are LNHDA and SQIVND (reference sequence). Repertoires were generated with immunoSEQ multiplex PCR, while TCRdb's copy carries only in-frame clones and drops some. Seen here are about 380,000 clones, 85% to 90% observed once, and the top ten hold about 7%. The chain combines TRBV19 with TRBJ1-2; no clear D gene. This clonotype was obtained from a man in his late teens or twenties with active or convalescent COVID-19. The sample was peripheral blood. CDR3 loop: CASTTGDGYTF. In nucleotides, the CDR3 is TGTGCCAGTACTACGGGAGATGGCTACACCTTC.